The clone carrying this TCR beta chain has more than one count but fewer than ten. Reasons for excluding patients were uncontrolled infection, other autoimmune disease, pregnancy or lactation. Used for diagnoses were clinical symptoms, serum thyroxine and TRAb, thyroid ultrasound and orbital computed tomography. Template material for amplifying TCR beta CDR3 regions consisted of RNA transcripts. TCR CDR3 regions were first amplified by RT-PCR with HTBI primers. Using its own MiXCR run on the multiplex PCR reads, TCRdb lists one record per CDR3 protein. The table records hundreds of thousands of distinct CDR3 sequences, roughly an eighth of them present only once. This entry comes from a study of T cells in Graves' hyperthyroidism and ophthalmopathy. The CDR3 has 18 amino acids. The V segment lost 0 bases and the J segment 0 bases; nucleotides outside the gene matches: 6. Looked up from germline, CDR1 is MNHEY and CDR2 is SVGAGI.

The V gene is TRBV6-5, the J gene TRBJ2-1, with 9 bases lining up with TRBD2. Sequencing was performed on blood. The origin of this receptor is a man aged 50 or older with Graves' ophthalmopathy. The CDR3 DNA reads as TGTGCCAGCAGTTACTCGAACCTAGCGGGATACTCCTACAATGAGCAGTTCTTC. Translating gives CASSYSNLAGYSYNEQFF.